The source of this T cell receptor (beta chain) is a study of T cell changes during pregnancy in multiple sclerosis. Method: immunoSEQ multiplex PCR; TCRdb's copy keeps in-frame clones and lacks some. The data hold some 64,000 clones, with about 87% observed a single time. This receptor was taken from a female donor in good health, enrolled as a control in a pregnancy study. Source: peripheral blood, taken in the first trimester of pregnancy.

Here the CDR3 reads CAISGQGGSETYEQYF. DNA of the CDR3: TGTGCCATCAGTGGACAGGGAGGCTCGGAAACCTACGAGCAGTACTTC. This chain joins TRBV10-3 and TRBJ2-7; tentative D call: TRBD1 (7 bases). Germline CDR1 is ENHRY and CDR2 is SYGVKD. V was trimmed by 4 bases and J by 2 bases, leaving 18 bases between them. The CDR3 extends over 16 amino acids.